This TCR beta chain was captured in a study of blood T cell repertoires in COVID-19 (TCRdb year 2020). About the investigation overall: The collaborator samples originated in the United States, Italy and Spain and spanned the acute and convalescent phases of COVID-19. Deeply sampled blood TCRbeta repertoires from subjects exposed to, actively infected with, or recovered from COVID-19 were included in the dataset. Where available, HLA class I and class II types were taken from metadata supplied by the sample provider and were not determined by assay-based typing. Sample metadata almost always included a de-identified subject ID, COVID-19 status, age in years and sex. The repertoires were made available in a free public database intended to serve as a resource for research on the immune response to SARS-CoV-2. Samples came from the ongoing ImmuneRACE study (first 160 participants) plus 1,254 subjects from 6 global collaborators. The prospective study material was composed of cDNA or gDNA derived from T cells, B-cell-depleted T cells, or PBMCs.

What the research found in general, with its limitations: The quantity of clinical and demographic metadata differed by source and by participant and was supplied without curation.

As regards this clone: The clone's antigen remains unknown. No clone much larger than this one lies a single base away; base qualities are absent.

The immunoSEQ Assay, a bias-controlled multiplex PCR, was used to amplify TCRbeta CDR3 regions from genomic DNA. In the paper's pipeline: The number of nucleated cells in each sample was estimated from the amplification of reference gene primers within the assay. Sequence reads were collapsed and filtered to measure the absolute abundance of every unique TCRbeta CDR3 rearrangement. Productive Simpson clonality was computed per sample as the square root of Simpson's diversity index over productive rearrangements. TCRdb's version of the immuneACCESS table is confined to in-frame rearrangements and falls short of the full clone set. An unresolved V gene accounts for under half of the shortfall where checked; the remainder is of unknown origin. D and trimming were read from the DNA, whereas the V and J calls and clone size are those reported in that table. The sample includes about 240,000 clones, with 87% observed a single time. 7.2% of the sample is taken by the ten largest.

A second Seattle source provided samples from volunteer blood donors who had recovered from COVID-19. Whole blood was collected in K2EDTA tubes by collaborating institutions according to the institutions' own protocols. Collaborator samples were shipped for TCRbeta analysis as frozen whole blood, isolated PBMCs, or DNA extracted from either sample type. The sample consisted of peripheral blood. The source is a man aged 60-69 years who had recovered from COVID-19.

The DNA reads TGTGCCAGCAGTTACTCGAATCCGGGACAAGAAGCTTTCTTT. Its protein product is CASSYSNPGQEAFF. The chain links TRBV6-5 with TRBJ1-1; D gene: possibly TRBD1, on 6 matching bases. V was cut back by 0 bases and J by 8 bases, leaving a gap of 13 bases between them. The CDR3 contains 14 residues, cysteine and phenylalanine counted. The read is trimmed to its CDR3 DNA, 42 bases read in frame from base 1. CDR1 MNHEY and CDR2 SVGAGI are derived from the germline V gene.